The clone carrying this T cell receptor (beta chain) has just a few counts. This sample was included in a study of regulatory T cells in long-lasting Graves disease. CDR1 and CDR2 from the germline V gene are SEHNR and FQNEAQ (reference sequence). The CDR3 contains 14 residues. J was trimmed by 5 bases and V by 5 bases; bases with no gene match: 9. According to the study, TCR beta libraries were built with iRepertoire HTBI primers and CDR3-region Arm-PCR. One entry per CDR3 protein, called by TCRdb with MiXCR from the multiplex PCR reads. This repertoire shows around 400,000 distinct CDR3 sequences, around a sixth found once; its top ten account for about a fifth. Stated time point: newly diagnosed GD, antithyroid drugs for less than 3 months. After RNA was extracted from PBMCs, the TCR library was made from it.

This clonotype was obtained from a female donor with Graves disease. Material: peripheral blood mononuclear cells (PBMCs), obtained at new diagnosis, from a patient treated with antithyroid drugs. The V gene is TRBV7-9, the J gene TRBJ2-7; 7 nucleotides line up with TRBD1. CDR3 in DNA: TGTGCCAGCAGCCAGATCGACAGGGTCAACGAGCAGTACTTC. Its protein product is CASSQIDRVNEQYF.